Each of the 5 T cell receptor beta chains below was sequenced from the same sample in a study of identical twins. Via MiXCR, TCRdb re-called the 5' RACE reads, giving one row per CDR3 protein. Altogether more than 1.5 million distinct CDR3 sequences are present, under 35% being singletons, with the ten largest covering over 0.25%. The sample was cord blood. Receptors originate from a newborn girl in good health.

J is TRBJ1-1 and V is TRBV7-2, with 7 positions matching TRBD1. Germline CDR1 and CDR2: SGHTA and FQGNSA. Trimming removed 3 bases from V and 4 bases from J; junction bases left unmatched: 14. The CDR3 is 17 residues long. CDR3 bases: TGTGCCAGCAGCTTGAACCCCCCAGGGGGTTCAACCACTGAAGCTTTCTTT. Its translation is CASSLNPPGGSTTEAFF.

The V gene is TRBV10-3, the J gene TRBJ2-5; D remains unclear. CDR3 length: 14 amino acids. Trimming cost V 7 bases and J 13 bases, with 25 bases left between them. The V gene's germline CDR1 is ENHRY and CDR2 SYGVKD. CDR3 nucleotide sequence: TGTGCCATCAAGTCAGCCGCCCAAACCCCGAATCGGTACTTC. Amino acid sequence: CAIKSAAQTPNRYF.

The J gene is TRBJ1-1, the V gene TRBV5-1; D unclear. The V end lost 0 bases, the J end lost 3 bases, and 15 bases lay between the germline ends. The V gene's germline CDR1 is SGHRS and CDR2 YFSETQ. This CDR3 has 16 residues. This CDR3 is CASSLVTGASHTEAFF. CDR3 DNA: TGCGCCAGCAGCTTGGTTACGGGCGCGTCGCACACTGAAGCTTTCTTT.

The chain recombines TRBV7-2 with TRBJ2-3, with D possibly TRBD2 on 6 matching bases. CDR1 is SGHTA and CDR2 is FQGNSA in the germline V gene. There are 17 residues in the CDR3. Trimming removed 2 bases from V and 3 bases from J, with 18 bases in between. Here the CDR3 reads CASSLLALSSRTDTQYF. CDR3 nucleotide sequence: TGTGCCAGCAGCTTACTAGCGCTCTCGTCTCGAACAGATACGCAGTATTTT.

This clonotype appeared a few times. CDR3 sequence reads: CASTTDPRSTEAFF. DNA of the CDR3: TGTGCCAGCACGACCGACCCCCGGAGCACTGAAGCTTTCTTT. This sequence joins TRBV28 and TRBJ1-1; D is undetermined. Trimming shortened V by 7 bases and J by 4 bases, and 16 bases separated the two germline ends. This CDR3 has 14 amino acids. The germline gives CDR1 MDHEN, CDR2 SYDVKM.